A single sample gave rise to the 8 T cell receptor beta chains below, sequenced in a study of blood T cell repertoires in COVID-19. This table comes from immunoSEQ multiplex PCR, and its TCRdb copy is limited to in-frame clones, with some not included. Here the sample spans under 300,000 clones, 70% to 90% being singletons. The specimen sequenced was peripheral blood. These receptors came from a man aged 55-75 years who had recovered from COVID-19.

V usage is TRBV15 and J usage is TRBJ1-2, with D unresolved. This CDR3 is 14 amino acids long. V was trimmed by 0 bases and J by 7 bases, leaving 12 bases between them. The germline V gene has CDR1 LNHNV and CDR2 YYDKDF (reference sequence). The CDR3 coding sequence is TGTGCCACCAGCAGAGATCTCGGGTTATCTGGCTACACCTTC. This encodes CATSRDLGLSGYTF.

The chain joins TRBV4-1 to TRBJ2-7; D remains ambiguous. CDR3 length: 14 amino acids. The V end was cut by 0 bases, the J end by 1 base, with 7 bases between. The germline V gene encodes CDR1 MGHRA and CDR2 YSYEKL. The CDR3 spells CASSQELVSYEQYF. Written as DNA, the CDR3 is TGCGCCAGCAGCCAAGAACTGGTTTCCTACGAGCAGTACTTC.

The V call is TRBV9, the J call TRBJ1-1, with D hard to call. CDR1 is SGDLS and CDR2 is YYNGEE in the germline V gene. The CDR3 has 15 residues. V shed 4 bases and J shed 3 bases, with 16 bases lying between them. This CDR3 is CASSPTAGIYTEAFF. CDR3 DNA sequence: TGTGCCAGCAGCCCCACGGCGGGGATCTACACTGAAGCTTTCTTT.

V and J are TRBV6-5 and TRBJ1-1; TRBD1 might be the D (5 bases). The CDR3 loop spans 14 amino acids. Germline lookup yields CDR1 MNHEY and CDR2 SVGAGI. The V end was cut by 5 bases, the J end by 1 base, with 11 bases between. The CDR3, as DNA: TGTGCCAGCAGTCCCCGGAGGGGGAACACTGAAGCTTTCTTT. As protein: CASSPRRGNTEAFF.

As for this clone: The junction departs from germline at one end; a sequencing error may be responsible. This chain joins TRBV5-1 and TRBJ2-5; TRBD2 agrees at 8 bases. This CDR3 is 16 amino acids long. CDR1 SGHRS and CDR2 YFSETQ come from the germline V gene. This CDR3 reads CASNLGAGAHQETQYF. In DNA form, the CDR3 reads TGCGCCAGCAACTTGGGAGCGGGGGCCCACCAAGAGACCCAGTACTTC.

The chain joins TRBV5-6 to TRBJ2-5; possibly TRBD2 for D (6 bases). Germline CDR1 reads SGHDT; CDR2 reads YYEEEE. Trimming shortened V by 1 base and J by 1 base, and 11 bases separated the two germline ends. The CDR3 runs 15 residues. CDR3 in amino acids: CASSLQGLIQETQYF. CDR3 DNA sequence: TGTGCCAGCAGCTTGCAGGGACTGATCCAAGAGACCCAGTACTTC.

The chain joins TRBV2 to TRBJ2-7, with D tentatively TRBD1 (7 bases). CDR1 and CDR2 from the germline V gene are SNHLY and FYNNEI. The CDR3 has 13 amino acids. Trimming took 6 bases from V and 5 from J, leaving 14 bases between them. The CDR3 DNA reads as TGTGCCAGCAGGCGGGACAGTGGTAACGAGCAGTACTTC. Its protein is CASRRDSGNEQYF.

CDR3 DNA sequence: TGTGCCAGCAGTCTGGACAGCTACGAGCAGTACTTC. It is translated as CASSLDSYEQYF. The V call is TRBV6-5, the J call TRBJ2-7; possible D gene TRBD1, 6 bases. CDR1 and CDR2 (germline): MNHEY, SVGAGI. V lost 5 bases and J 3 bases, leaving 8 bases between the germline ends. CDR3 length: 12 residues.